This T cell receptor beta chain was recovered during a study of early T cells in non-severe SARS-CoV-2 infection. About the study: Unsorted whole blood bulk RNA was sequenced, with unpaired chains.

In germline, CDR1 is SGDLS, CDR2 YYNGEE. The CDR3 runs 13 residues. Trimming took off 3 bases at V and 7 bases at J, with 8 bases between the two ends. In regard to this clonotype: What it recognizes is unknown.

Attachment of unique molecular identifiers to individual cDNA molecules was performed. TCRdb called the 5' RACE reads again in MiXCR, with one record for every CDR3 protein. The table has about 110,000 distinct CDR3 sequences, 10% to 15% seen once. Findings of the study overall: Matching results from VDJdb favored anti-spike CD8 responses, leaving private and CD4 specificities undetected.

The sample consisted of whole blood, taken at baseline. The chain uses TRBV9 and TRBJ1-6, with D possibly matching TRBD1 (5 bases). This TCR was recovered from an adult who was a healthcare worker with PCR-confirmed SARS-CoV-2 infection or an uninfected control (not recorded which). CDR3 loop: CASSEGLNSPLHF. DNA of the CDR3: TGTGCCAGCAGCGAGGGGCTAAATTCACCCCTCCACTTT.